This is a list of T cell receptor beta chains from one sample in a study of blood T cell repertoires in COVID-19. Assay: immunoSEQ multiplex PCR; the TCRdb copy retains only in-frame clones and omits some. This repertoire shows 390,000 or so clones, 70% to 90% found once; its top ten account for roughly a tenth. Sequenced: peripheral blood. The origin of the receptors is a woman in her twenties or thirties with COVID-19, enrolled during active disease. Each CDR3 is given with its conserved first and last residue. The order of the fields is V gene, J gene, clone size, D gene, CDR3 protein. D genes are given only for firm matches. For some rows the clone size is stated as once, few or many, or as a class when expanded; others skip it.

>TRBV20-1|TRBJ2-3|NA|NA
CSASPQRTDTQYF
>TRBV28|TRBJ1-2|NA|TRBD1
CASSLADRGPYGYTF
>TRBV5-6|TRBJ2-5|NA|TRBD2
CASSYRLAGGETQYF
>TRBV4-1|TRBJ1-1|NA|NA
CASSQGGVKNTEAFF
>TRBV6-5|TRBJ1-1|NA|TRBD1
CASSYGQGLNTEAFF
>TRBV14|TRBJ1-2|NA|TRBD1
CASSGKKSGGGYGYTF
>TRBV10-3|TRBJ2-7|NA|NA
CAISGGSYEQYF
>TRBV2|TRBJ1-2|NA|NA
CASSHNGESYTF
>TRBV30|TRBJ2-3|NA|TRBD1
CAWSSETGGRTDTQYF
>TRBV7-8|TRBJ2-2|NA|TRBD1
CASVAGGVTGELFF
>TRBV4-1|TRBJ2-1|NA|TRBD2
CASSSPKGGSDNEQFF
>TRBV15|TRBJ2-4|NA|TRBD1
CATSRGTGVGQNIQYF
>TRBV5-8|TRBJ2-3|NA|TRBD2
CASSLGTSGTDTQYF
>TRBV5-5|TRBJ1-4|once|TRBD1
CASSAGTGANEKLFF
>TRBV7-7|TRBJ2-5|once|TRBD2
CASSRLAGYQETQYF
>TRBV15|TRBJ1-2|NA|TRBD1
CATSRAQTGAYGYTF
>TRBV29-1|TRBJ2-7|NA|TRBD1
CSVGQVVGYEQYF
>TRBV7-8|TRBJ2-7|NA|TRBD2
CASSYVTSGRYEQYF
>TRBV5-4|TRBJ1-1|NA|NA
CASSFGSTEAFF
>TRBV28|TRBJ2-3|NA|NA
CASSSWTVSTDTQYF
>TRBV1|TRBJ2-1|NA|NA
CTSSQGMLQRGSSYNEQFF
>TRBV3-1/TRBV3-2|TRBJ2-7|NA|NA
CASSQEWAGQYF